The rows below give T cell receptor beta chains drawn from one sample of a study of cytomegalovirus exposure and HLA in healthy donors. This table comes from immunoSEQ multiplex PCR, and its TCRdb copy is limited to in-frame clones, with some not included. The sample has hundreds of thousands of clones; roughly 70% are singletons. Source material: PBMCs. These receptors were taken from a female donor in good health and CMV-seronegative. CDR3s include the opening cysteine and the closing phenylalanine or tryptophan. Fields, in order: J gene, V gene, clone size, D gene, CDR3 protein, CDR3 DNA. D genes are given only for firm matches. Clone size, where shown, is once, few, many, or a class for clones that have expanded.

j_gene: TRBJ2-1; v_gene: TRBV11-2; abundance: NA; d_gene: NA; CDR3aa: CASSPRLLNEQFF; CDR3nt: TGTGCCAGCAGCCCCAGACTTCTCAATGAGCAGTTCTTC
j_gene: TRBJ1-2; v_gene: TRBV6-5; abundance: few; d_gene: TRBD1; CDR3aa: CASSYATGSNYGYTF; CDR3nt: TGTGCCAGCAGTTACGCGACAGGGTCTAACTATGGCTACACCTTC
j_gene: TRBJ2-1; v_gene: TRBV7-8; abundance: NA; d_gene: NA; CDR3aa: CASSLAYKNEQFF; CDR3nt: TGTGCCAGCAGCTTAGCTTATAAAAATGAGCAGTTCTTC
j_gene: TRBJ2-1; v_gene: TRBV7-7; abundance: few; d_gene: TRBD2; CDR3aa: CASSLGIGRGRSLGNEQFF; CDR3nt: TGTGCCAGCAGCTTAGGGATCGGGCGCGGGAGAAGCCTTGGCAATGAGCAGTTCTTC
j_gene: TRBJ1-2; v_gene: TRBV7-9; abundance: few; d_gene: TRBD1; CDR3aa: CASSLQQGDAYGYTF; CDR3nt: TGTGCCAGCAGCTTGCAACAGGGGGACGCCTATGGCTACACCTTC
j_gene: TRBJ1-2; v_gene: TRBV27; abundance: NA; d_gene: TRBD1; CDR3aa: CASSYGTGYGYTF; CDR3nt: TGTGCCAGCAGTTACGGGACAGGCTATGGCTACACCTTC
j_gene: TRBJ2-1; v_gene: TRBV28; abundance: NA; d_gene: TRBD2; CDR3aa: CASNPRSGRPKQFF; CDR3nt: TGTGCCAGCAACCCAAGGAGCGGGAGACCCAAACAGTTCTTC
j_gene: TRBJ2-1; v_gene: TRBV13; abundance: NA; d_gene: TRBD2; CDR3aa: CASSLGLAGYNEQFF; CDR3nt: TGTGCCAGCAGCTTAGGACTAGCGGGTTACAATGAGCAGTTCTTC
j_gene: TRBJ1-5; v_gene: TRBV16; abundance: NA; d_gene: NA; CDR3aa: CASSPLTTNYQPQHF; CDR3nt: TGTGCCAGCAGCCCCCTTACGACAAACTATCAGCCCCAGCATTTT
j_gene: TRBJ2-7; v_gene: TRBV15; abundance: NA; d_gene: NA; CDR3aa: CATSRGDLTSYEQYF; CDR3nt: TGTGCCACCAGCAGAGGGGACTTGACCTCCTACGAGCAGTACTTC